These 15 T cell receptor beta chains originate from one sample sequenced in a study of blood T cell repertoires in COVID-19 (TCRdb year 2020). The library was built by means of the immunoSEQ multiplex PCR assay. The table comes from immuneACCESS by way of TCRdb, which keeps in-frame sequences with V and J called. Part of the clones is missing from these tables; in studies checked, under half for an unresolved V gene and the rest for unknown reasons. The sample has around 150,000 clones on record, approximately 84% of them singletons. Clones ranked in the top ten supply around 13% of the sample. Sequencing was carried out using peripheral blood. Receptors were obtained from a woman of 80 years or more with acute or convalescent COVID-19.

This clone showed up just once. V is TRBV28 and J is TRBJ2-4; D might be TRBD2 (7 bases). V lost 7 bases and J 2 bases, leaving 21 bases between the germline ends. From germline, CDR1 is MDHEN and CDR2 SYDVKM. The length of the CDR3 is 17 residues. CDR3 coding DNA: TGTGCCAGCATCCGGGGAGGGGGTGGGGGGACCAAAAACATTCAGTACTTC. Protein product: CASIRGGGGGTKNIQYF.

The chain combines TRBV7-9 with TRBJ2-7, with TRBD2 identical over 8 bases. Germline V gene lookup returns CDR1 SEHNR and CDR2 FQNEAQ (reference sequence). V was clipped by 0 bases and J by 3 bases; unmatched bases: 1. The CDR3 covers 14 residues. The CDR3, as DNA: TGTGCCAGCAGCTTAGCTAGCGGGAACTACGAGCAGTACTTC. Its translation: CASSLASGNYEQYF.

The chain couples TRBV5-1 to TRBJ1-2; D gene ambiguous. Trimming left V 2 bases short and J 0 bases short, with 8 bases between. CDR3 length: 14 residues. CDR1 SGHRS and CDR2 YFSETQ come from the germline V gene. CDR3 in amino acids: CASSLGLSNYGYTF. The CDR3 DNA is TGCGCCAGCAGCTTAGGACTATCTAACTATGGCTACACCTTC.

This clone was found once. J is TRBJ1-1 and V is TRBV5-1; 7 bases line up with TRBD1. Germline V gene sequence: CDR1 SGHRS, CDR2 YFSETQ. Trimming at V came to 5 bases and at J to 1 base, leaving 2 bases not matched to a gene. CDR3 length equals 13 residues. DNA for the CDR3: TGCGCCAGCAGACGACAGGGGAACACTGAAGCTTTCTTT. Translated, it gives CASRRQGNTEAFF.

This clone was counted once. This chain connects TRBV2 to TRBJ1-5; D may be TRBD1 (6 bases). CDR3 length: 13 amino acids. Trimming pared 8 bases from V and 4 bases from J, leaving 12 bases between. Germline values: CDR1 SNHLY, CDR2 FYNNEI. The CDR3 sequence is CASHRTENQPQHF. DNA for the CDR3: TGTGCCAGCCACCGGACAGAAAATCAGCCCCAGCATTTT.

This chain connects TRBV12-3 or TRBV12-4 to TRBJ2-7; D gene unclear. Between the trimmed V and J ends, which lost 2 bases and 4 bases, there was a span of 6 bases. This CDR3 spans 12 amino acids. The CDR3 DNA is TGTGCCAGCAGTTTATGGCCATACGAGCAGTACTTC. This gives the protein CASSLWPYEQYF.

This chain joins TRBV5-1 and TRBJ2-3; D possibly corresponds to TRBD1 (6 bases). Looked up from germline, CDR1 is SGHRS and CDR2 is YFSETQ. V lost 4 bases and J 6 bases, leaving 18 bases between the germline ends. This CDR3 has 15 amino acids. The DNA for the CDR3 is TGCGCCAGCAGCAGCTTAGGCGGAAGGGGGGATACGCAGTATTTT. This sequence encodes CASSSLGGRGDTQYF.

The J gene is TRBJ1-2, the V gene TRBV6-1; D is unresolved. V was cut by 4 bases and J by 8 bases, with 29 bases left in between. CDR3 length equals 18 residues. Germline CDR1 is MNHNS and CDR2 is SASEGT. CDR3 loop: CASSGTPGGYFVVEGYTF. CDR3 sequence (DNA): TGTGCCAGCAGTGGAACCCCGGGAGGGTATTTTGTGGTTGAGGGCTACACCTTC.

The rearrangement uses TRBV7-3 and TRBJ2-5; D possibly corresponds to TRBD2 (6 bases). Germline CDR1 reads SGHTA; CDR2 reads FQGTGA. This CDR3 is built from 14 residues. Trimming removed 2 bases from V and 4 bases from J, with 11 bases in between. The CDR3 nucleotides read TGTGCCAGCAGCTTAGCGGGAAGGAGAGAGACCCAGTACTTC. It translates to CASSLAGRRETQYF.

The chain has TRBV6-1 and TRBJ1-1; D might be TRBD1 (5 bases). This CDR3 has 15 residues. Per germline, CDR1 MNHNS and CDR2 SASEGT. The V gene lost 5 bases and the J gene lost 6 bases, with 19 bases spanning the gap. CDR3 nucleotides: TGTGCCAGCAGTTCGGCTGGGGCCTCGGGCGCTGAAGCTTTCTTT. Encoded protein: CASSSAGASGAEAFF.

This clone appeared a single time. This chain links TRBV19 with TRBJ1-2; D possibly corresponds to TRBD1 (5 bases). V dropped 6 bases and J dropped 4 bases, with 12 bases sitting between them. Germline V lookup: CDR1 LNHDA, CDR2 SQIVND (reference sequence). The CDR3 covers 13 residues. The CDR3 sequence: CASRYGGGYGYTF. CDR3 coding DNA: TGTGCCAGTAGGTACGGGGGAGGCTATGGCTACACCTTC.

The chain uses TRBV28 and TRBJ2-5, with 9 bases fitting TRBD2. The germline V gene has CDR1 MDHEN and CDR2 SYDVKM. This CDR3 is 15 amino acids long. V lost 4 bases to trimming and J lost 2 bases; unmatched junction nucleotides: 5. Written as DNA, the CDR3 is TGTGCCAGCAGTTCTCCGACTAGCGGACAAGAGACCCAGTACTTC. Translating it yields CASSSPTSGQETQYF.

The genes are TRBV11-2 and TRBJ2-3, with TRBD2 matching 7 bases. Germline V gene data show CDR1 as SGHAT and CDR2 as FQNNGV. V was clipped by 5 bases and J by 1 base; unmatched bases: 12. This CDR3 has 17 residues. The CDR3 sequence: CASSQGLTSDRTDTQYF. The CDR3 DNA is TGTGCCAGCAGCCAAGGGCTTACTAGCGACCGCACAGATACGCAGTATTTT.

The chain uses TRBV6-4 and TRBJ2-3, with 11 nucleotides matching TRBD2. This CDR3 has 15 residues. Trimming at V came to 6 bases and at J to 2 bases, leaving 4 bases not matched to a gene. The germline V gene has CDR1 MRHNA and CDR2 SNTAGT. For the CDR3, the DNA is TGTGCCAGCAGCCTGACTAGCGGGACCACAGATACGCAGTATTTT. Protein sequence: CASSLTSGTTDTQYF.

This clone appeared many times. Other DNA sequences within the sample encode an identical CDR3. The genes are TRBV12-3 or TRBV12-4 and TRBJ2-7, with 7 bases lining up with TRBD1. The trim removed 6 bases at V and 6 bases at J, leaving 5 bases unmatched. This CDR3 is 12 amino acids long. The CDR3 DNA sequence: TGTGCCAGCAGCGTACAGGGGCTCGAGCAGTACTTC. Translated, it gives CASSVQGLEQYF.